This passage covers 10 T cell receptor beta chains from one sample sequenced in a study of radiotherapy plus CTLA-4 blockade in lung cancer. The data were produced by immunoSEQ multiplex PCR, yet TCRdb's version contains in-frame clones alone and is incomplete. The sample includes 62,000 or so clones, around three quarters of them seen just once. This material consisted of peripheral blood, taken from a patient treated with radiotherapy plus ipilimumab. The receptors were sampled from a human donor with non-small cell lung cancer who had a complete response to radiotherapy plus ipilimumab.

The CDR3 DNA sequence: TGTGCCAGCAGTGGCCCCGGACAGGGGAAGGTGCAGTACTTC. As protein: CASSGPGQGKVQYF. The chain employs TRBV6-1 and TRBJ2-7; TRBD1 matches 9 bases. The CDR3 has 14 amino acids. CDR1 is MNHNS and CDR2 is SASEGT in the germline V gene. The J segment lost 9 bases and the V segment lost 4 bases, leaving 10 bases of the junction unmatched.

The chain couples TRBV5-4 to TRBJ1-2, with D tentatively TRBD1 (6 bases). This CDR3 is built from 14 residues. Germline-derived CDR1 and CDR2 are SGHNT and YYREEE (reference sequence). The V end lost 0 bases, the J end lost 8 bases, and 14 bases lay between the germline ends. The CDR3 DNA sequence: TGTGCCAGCAGCTTGGGGGGGGCGGCTAAGGGCTACACCTTC. Translated: CASSLGGAAKGYTF.

The rearrangement joins TRBV12-5 to TRBJ2-5, with a tentative D call TRBD1 (6 bases). Germline V gives CDR1 LGHNT, CDR2 FRNRAP. The CDR3 loop spans 15 amino acids. Trimming left V 2 bases short and J 1 base short, with 11 bases between. The CDR3 coding sequence is TGTGCTAGTGGTTTGCAAACAGGGCCCCAAGAGACCCAGTACTTC. Protein product: CASGLQTGPQETQYF.

The gene calls are TRBV2 and TRBJ1-1; no definite D call. The CDR3 is made up of 13 amino acids. Germline V lookup: CDR1 SNHLY, CDR2 FYNNEI. Trimming pared 3 bases from V and 4 bases from J, leaving 9 bases between. The CDR3 sequence: CASSDGRATEAFF. The CDR3 nucleotides are TGTGCCAGCAGTGATGGGCGGGCCACTGAAGCTTTCTTT.

The rearrangement uses TRBV15 and TRBJ2-1; maybe TRBD2 (5 bases). This CDR3 comprises 16 residues. CDR1 LNHNV and CDR2 YYDKDF come from the germline V gene (reference sequence). V lost 5 bases and J lost 0, with 14 bases in between. The CDR3 reads CATSPVGSRSYNEQFF. CDR3 sequence (DNA): TGTGCCACCAGCCCAGTGGGGAGCCGCTCCTACAATGAGCAGTTCTTC. The full variable domain, with the rest looked up from reference TRBV15 and TRBJ2-1, is DAMVIQNPRYQVTQFGKPVTLSCSQTLNHNVMYWYQQKSSQAPKLLFHYYDKDFNNEADTPDNFQSRRPNTSFCFLDIRSPGLGDTAMYLCATSPVGSRSYNEQFFGPGTRLTVL.

The V gene is TRBV11-3, the J gene TRBJ2-5, with D hard to call. The J call may be faulty, since TRBJ2-7 better matches the DNA end. Germline V lookup: CDR1 SGHNT, CDR2 YENEEA. The CDR3 extends over 14 amino acids. CDR3 DNA sequence: TGTGCCAGCAGCCCCCGTGGGTTCCCCTACGAGCAGTACTTC. Residues: CASSPRGFPYEQYF.

The chain couples TRBV10-3 to TRBJ2-5, with D unclear. The CDR3 consists of 13 residues. Germline lookup yields CDR1 ENHRY and CDR2 SYGVKD. The V end lost 4 bases, the J end lost 2 bases, and 8 bases lay between the germline ends. CDR3 bases: TGTGCCATCAGTGTAGGAGCGCAAGAGACCCAGTACTTC. Amino acids: CAISVGAQETQYF.

The V and J genes are TRBV27 and TRBJ1-4; D call uncertain. CDR1 and CDR2 (germline): MNHEY, SMNVEV (reference sequence). The V gene lost 7 bases and the J gene lost 0 bases, with 9 bases spanning the gap. There are 14 residues in the CDR3. CDR3 DNA: TGTGCCAGCATGAGGGAAGCAACTAATGAAAAACTGTTTTTT. The encoded protein is CASMREATNEKLFF. Complete variable domain (other parts from reference TRBV27 and TRBJ1-4): EAQVTQNPRYLITVTGKKLTVTCSQNMNHEYMSWYRQDPGLGLRQIYYSMNVEVTDKGDVPEGYKVSRKEKRNFPLILESPSPNQTSLYFCASMREATNEKLFFGSGTQLSVL.

The gene calls are TRBV9 and TRBJ1-4; the match to TRBD1 covers 7 bases. CDR1 is SGDLS, CDR2 YYNGEE, per germline. Trimming removed 4 bases from V and 0 bases from J; junction bases left unmatched: 9. The CDR3 totals 17 residues. The CDR3: CASSPFMGTATNEKLFF. As DNA, the CDR3 is TGTGCCAGCAGCCCCTTTATGGGGACAGCAACTAATGAAAAACTGTTTTTT.

The CDR3 DNA reads as TGTGCCTGGAGTATACTCGGGTATAGGGGCTACACCTTC. Encoded protein: CAWSILGYRGYTF. This chain uses TRBV30 with TRBJ1-2, with unresolved D. The V gene's germline CDR1 is GTSNPN and CDR2 SVGIG (reference sequence). The CDR3 extends over 13 amino acids. Trimming shortened V by 2 bases and J by 8 bases, and 15 bases separated the two germline ends. Using reference TRBV30 and TRBJ1-2 for the parts outside the CDR3, the full variable domain is SQTIHQWPATLVQPVGSPLSLECTVEGTSNPNLYWYRQAAGRGLQLLFYSVGIGQISSEVPQNLSASRPQDRQFILSSKKLLLSDSGFYLCAWSILGYRGYTFGSGTRLTVV.